The sample holds one count of the clone carrying this T cell receptor (beta chain). What it recognizes is unknown. V shed 5 bases and J shed 5 bases, with 15 bases lying between them. Germline CDR1 reads SQVTM; CDR2 reads ANQGSEA. The CDR3 loop spans 13 amino acids. The sample belongs to a study of CD8+ T cells in alopecia areata. Study details: Treated patients' severity was scored by percentage of affected scalp area.

Treatment here: oral pan-JAK inhibitor, 5-10 mg twice daily. Extraction of RNA preceded its reverse transcription into cDNA, which served as the sequencing template. Sequencing was performed with immunoSEQ multiplex PCR; in TCRdb, only in-frame clones are kept and a portion is missing. This sample carries fewer than 250,000 clones, around three fifths of them seen once, and the ten largest clones take around 4.3%. Broader study findings: Higher clonality was seen in lesional scalp than in normal scalp, especially in alopecia totalis/universalis.

The chain employs TRBV29-1 and TRBJ2-5, with unresolved D. This clonotype was sampled from a human donor with alopecia areata. This material consisted of CD4+ T cells sorted from blood, taken at week 4, from a patient treated with tofacitinib. CDR3 nucleotide sequence: TGCAGCGTTCGGTCGGCAGGCCCGGAGACCCAGTACTTC. Translation gives CSVRSAGPETQYF.